Included here is one T cell receptor beta chain sequence, with context. Its antigen is still unknown. Per-base qualities were not stored, and no clone one base away is much larger. In the same sample, other DNA sequences code for this CDR3. The source of the sample is a study of T cell responses to AZD1222 COVID-19 vaccine (dated by TCRdb to about 2021). Regarding the study in general: AZD1222 recipients given second doses at about 4 weeks or at about 12 weeks were pooled, since spike-specific TCR depth and breadth were not found to differ between the two schedules. Trial participants were enrolled into age subgroups of 18-55, 56-69 and 70-plus years, which contained around 150, 28 and 57 TCR-sequenced participants, respectively. TCR sequencing covered approximately 230 trial participants: around 210 given two doses of AZD1222 and 26 given two doses of MenACWY control vaccine. The investigation overall reported the following: The whole spike protein was spanned by vaccine-associated CD4 TCRs, and dominant responses were seen in regions 160-218 and 743-854. After two AZD1222 doses, both the breadth and the depth of spike-specific TCRs were significantly higher than at day 0 and than in MenACWY recipients. In the small 56-69-year group, the increase in depth fell short of significance, most likely because of low power. Conclusions about previously exposed vaccinees are limited because only six or seven AZD1222 recipients were SARS-CoV-2 seropositive at baseline. Reportedly, almost half of the unique spike-specific TCRs recognized epitopes lying outside the regions that are mutated in the B.1.351 and B.1.1.7 variants. No day 14 peak-response samples were available, so repertoires were characterized only after the peak T cell response. Participants were mostly white British and included more females than males, and it was suggested by the authors that clonal diversity may have been underestimated.

The sample's time point, from its label and the paper: baseline before first vaccination. The vaccinee samples were drawn from two UK trials, COV001 and COV002, one of which was a single-blind randomized controlled phase 2/3 trial testing AZD1222 (ChAdOx1 nCoV-19) in healthy adults. For TCRbeta chain sequencing, PBMC samples were collected from trial participants at day 0 and at day 28 after the second dose. The CDR3 regions of human TCRbeta chains were analyzed by immunosequencing. Under the source paper's analysis protocol: Repertoire TCRs were matched against a reference library of SARS-CoV-2-specific TCRs generated with the MIRA antigen-specificity platform. Breadth was defined as the fraction of unique TCRs that were SARS-CoV-2-associated, and depth was defined as the fraction of total T cells that were SARS-CoV-2-associated. Using the MIRA data, every spike-specific TCR was mapped to the spike region that the TCR reacted to and assigned to either a CD4 or a CD8 class. Log10-transformed breadth and depth values were compared by one-way ANOVA with Sidak's multiple comparisons tests. The clones in this table, taken by TCRdb from immuneACCESS, are in-frame only. Not every clone is retained; where verified, under half of the shortfall comes from an unresolved V gene, and the cause of the rest is unknown. V and J calls and clone size are copied from that table; D and trimming were computed from the DNA. The sample records approximately 200,000 clones, about 94% of which are singletons. The top ten clones comprise about 9.2% of the sample.

V loses 2 bases, J loses 5 bases, and the germline ends lie 8 bases apart. Based on the germline V gene, the CDR1 and CDR2 sequences are KGHDR and SFDVKD. The CDR3 numbers 13 residues from cysteine through phenylalanine. Of all the DNA, just the CDR3 is kept, 39 bases in frame from base 1. The specimen comprised peripheral blood, sampled on day 0 of AZD1222 vaccination. The TCR sequence derives from an adult in good health. The V and J segments used are TRBV24-1 and TRBJ2-5; the D gene cannot be resolved reliably. The CDR3 is CATSDSERETQYF. DNA sequence: TGTGCCACCAGTGATTCGGAAAGGGAGACCCAGTACTTC.